The clone carrying this T cell receptor beta chain has only a few counts. The primer mix had 60 Vbeta and 13 Jbeta primers. Repertoires were generated with immunoSEQ multiplex PCR, while TCRdb's copy carries only in-frame clones and drops some. The sample lists 75,000 to 100,000 clones, about 80% occurring once. This entry belongs to a study of cytomegalovirus exposure and HLA in healthy donors. The germline V gene has CDR1 MNHNS and CDR2 SASEGT. The CDR3 totals 16 residues. V was clipped by 2 bases and J by 3 bases; unmatched bases: 8. This TCR came from a man aged 18 to 35 in good health and CMV-seropositive. The chain recombines TRBV6-1 with TRBJ2-7, with TRBD2 matching over 9 bases. Sequences were obtained from PBMCs. The CDR3: CASSERVGLAIYEQYF. CDR3 DNA: TGTGCCAGCAGTGAACGGGTGGGACTAGCTATCTACGAGCAGTACTTC.